Given below is one TCR beta chain in context. Its antigen is as yet unknown. Since all of the isolated RNA was reverse transcribed, expressed TCRB transcripts were what got sequenced. The method was immunoSEQ multiplex PCR; TCRdb's version includes in-frame clones alone and lacks a portion of them. The profile covers 160,000 or so clones, with approximately 10% appearing a single time and around 2.1% taken by the ten largest. The data stem from a study of beta chain features in type 1 diabetes. Trimming took off 2 bases at V and 4 bases at J, with 9 bases between the two ends. The CDR3 contains 13 residues. Germline CDR1 reads SGHRS; CDR2 reads YFSETQ. Points from the study as a whole: VDJ junctions sequenced from type 1 diabetes patients showed fewer insertions and more deletions.

The sequence was collected from a man aged 18-30 years in good health. The V gene is TRBV5-1, the J gene TRBJ1-2, with unresolved D. The specimen sequenced was central memory CD4+ T cells from blood. CDR3 loop: CASSFTTSYGYTF. CDR3 bases: TGCGCCAGCAGCTTCACGACCTCCTATGGCTACACCTTC.